This is a list of T cell receptor beta chains from one sample in a study of T cell responses to AZD1222 COVID-19 vaccine. TCRdb's copy holds only in-frame clones and misses some; the assay was immunoSEQ multiplex PCR. The table lists roughly 110,000 clones, more than 80% of them singletons, with 6.6% in the top ten. This specimen consisted of peripheral blood, obtained on day 0 of AZD1222 vaccination. These receptors came from an adult in good health. CDR3s include the opening cysteine and the closing phenylalanine or tryptophan. D genes are given only for firm matches. For some rows the clone size is stated as once, few or many, or as a class when expanded; others skip it.

clone_size,d_call,v_call,j_call,cdr3_aa,cdr3_nt
-,-,TRBV5-1,TRBJ2-7,CASLPTASSYEQYF,TGCGCCAGCCTACCGACAGCTAGCTCCTACGAGCAGTACTTC
-,TRBD1,TRBV5-6,TRBJ2-1,CASSLAGQGVNEQFF,TGTGCCAGCAGCTTGGCAGGACAGGGGGTCAATGAGCAGTTCTTC
-,-,TRBV28,TRBJ1-2,CASSLLGTGNYGYTF,TGTGCCAGCAGTTTATTGGGGACGGGTAACTATGGCTACACCTTC
-,-,TRBV3-1/TRBV3-2,TRBJ1-2,CASSPPGNYGYTF,TGTGCCAGCAGCCCTCCGGGAAACTATGGCTACACCTTC
once,TRBD2,TRBV7-3,TRBJ2-7,CASSLLGGTSAEQYF,TGTGCCAGCAGCTTACTCGGGGGGACCTCCGCCGAGCAGTACTTC
-,TRBD1,TRBV19,TRBJ1-4,CASSTGQGSEKLFF,TGTGCCAGTAGTACAGGACAGGGTAGTGAAAAACTGTTTTTT
-,-,TRBV27,TRBJ2-7,CASTFSGKEQTYEQYF,TGTGCCAGCACTTTTAGTGGGAAGGAACAGACCTACGAGCAGTACTTC
-,-,TRBV19,TRBJ1-2,CASSILGPYGYTF,TGTGCCAGTAGTATTTTGGGTCCCTATGGCTACACCTTC
-,-,TRBV27,TRBJ1-6,CASTEGFYNSPLHF,TGTGCCAGCACAGAGGGGTTCTATAATTCACCCCTCCACTTT
-,TRBD2,TRBV11-2,TRBJ2-1,CATSKREVDNEQFF,TGTGCCACCAGTAAGCGGGAGGTAGACAATGAGCAGTTCTTC
once,TRBD1,TRBV7-9,TRBJ1-5,CASTKDGTGVQPQHF,TGTGCCAGCACCAAGGACGGGACAGGGGTTCAGCCCCAGCATTTT
-,-,TRBV5-1,TRBJ2-6,CASSPRQSGANVLTF,TGCGCCAGCAGCCCCCGCCAGTCTGGGGCCAACGTCCTGACTTTC
-,TRBD1,TRBV7-7,TRBJ2-5,CASSLAIGRGRGTQYF,TGTGCTAGCAGCTTAGCGATAGGCAGGGGGCGCGGGACCCAGTACTTC
few,TRBD1,TRBV12-3/TRBV12-4,TRBJ1-2,CASRKDRVRGYTF,TGTGCCAGCAGAAAGGACAGGGTGAGGGGCTACACCTTC
once,-,TRBV5-1,TRBJ2-7,CASSREAYEQYF,TGCGCCAGCAGCCGCGAGGCCTACGAGCAGTACTTC
-,TRBD1,TRBV11-2,TRBJ1-1,CASSLTGDRSAFF,TGTGCCAGCAGCTTGACAGGGGATAGGTCAGCTTTCTTT
-,TRBD2,TRBV28,TRBJ2-5,CASSPGLTETQYF,TGTGCCAGCAGTCCGGGACTAACGGAGACCCAGTACTTC
-,-,TRBV11-2,TRBJ1-2,CASSPAAGASVYGYTF,TGTGCCAGCAGCCCGGCAGCGGGAGCCTCGGTTTATGGCTACACCTTC
-,-,TRBV5-4,TRBJ1-1,CASSLGGEGNTEAFF,TGTGCCAGCAGCTTGGGCGGGGAGGGGAACACTGAAGCTTTCTTT
-,TRBD1,TRBV29-1,TRBJ1-5,CSVPGQGAGQPQHF,TGCAGCGTGCCGGGACAGGGGGCAGGTCAGCCCCAGCATTTT
-,-,TRBV5-6,TRBJ2-5,CASSLLGQGQETQYF,TGTGCCAGCAGCCTCCTAGGGCAGGGACAAGAGACCCAGTACTTC
few,TRBD1,TRBV9,TRBJ2-7,CASSVDKGAAYEQYF,TGTGCCAGCAGCGTAGATAAGGGGGCCGCCTACGAGCAGTACTTC
-,-,TRBV15,TRBJ2-3,CATSRDLTGLSTDTQYF,TGTGCCACCAGCAGAGATCTCACAGGGCTTAGCACAGATACGCAGTATTTT
-,-,TRBV5-1,TRBJ2-2,CASSLAAGNTGELFF,TGCGCCAGCAGCTTGGCCGCGGGGAACACCGGGGAGCTGTTTTTT
-,-,TRBV27,TRBJ1-2,CASSYRDGNGYTF,TGTGCCAGCAGTTACAGGGATGGTAATGGCTACACCTTC
-,-,TRBV27,TRBJ1-5,CASSFQGSNQPQHF,TGTGCCAGCAGTTTCCAGGGGAGCAATCAGCCCCAGCATTTT
-,-,TRBV30,TRBJ1-4,CAWRGTLNSEKLFF,TGTGCCTGGCGCGGGACGCTCAATAGTGAAAAACTGTTTTTT
-,-,TRBV29-1,TRBJ1-2,CSVEAFNYGYTF,TGCAGCGTTGAGGCCTTTAACTATGGCTACACCTTC
-,-,TRBV7-2,TRBJ2-2,CASSLVWDTGELFF,TGTGCCAGCAGCTTAGTCTGGGACACCGGGGAGCTGTTTTTT
-,TRBD1,TRBV4-3,TRBJ2-3,CASSQEGGRVEDTQYF,TGCGCCAGCAGCCAAGAAGGGGGCAGGGTTGAAGATACGCAGTATTTT
-,-,TRBV19,TRBJ2-1,CASSIGSGKHNEQFF,TGTGCCAGTAGTATAGGGAGCGGAAAACACAATGAGCAGTTCTTC
-,TRBD2,TRBV5-1,TRBJ2-1,CASSLASGVYNEQFF,TGCGCCAGCAGCTTGGCTAGCGGGGTCTACAATGAGCAGTTCTTC
-,-,TRBV27,TRBJ1-1,CASSLKENTEAFF,TGTGCCAGCAGTTTGAAAGAGAACACTGAAGCTTTCTTT
-,-,TRBV24-1,TRBJ2-1,CATSDPGRVHNEQFF,TGTGCCACCAGTGATCCCGGACGGGTACACAATGAGCAGTTCTTC
few,-,TRBV21-1,TRBJ1-2,CASSKAALGLARDYGYTF,TGTGCCAGCAGCAAAGCCGCTCTAGGGCTAGCAAGGGACTATGGCTACACCTTC
-,-,TRBV5-4,TRBJ1-2,CASSLGADYGYTF,TGTGCCAGCAGCTTGGGGGCAGACTATGGCTACACCTTC
-,-,TRBV7-2,TRBJ2-4,CASSSDRAKNIQYF,TGTGCCAGCAGCAGCGACAGAGCCAAAAACATTCAGTACTTC
few,TRBD2,TRBV3-1/TRBV3-2,TRBJ2-7,CASSQNIAGGTEYF,TGTGCCAGCAGCCAAAATATAGCGGGAGGAACCGAGTACTTC
-,TRBD1,TRBV7-9,TRBJ1-6,CASSEGQGNSPLHF,TGTGCCAGCAGCGAGGGACAGGGGAATTCACCCCTCCACTTT
-,-,TRBV5-4,TRBJ2-6,CASSGEGQSNSGANVLTF,TGTGCCAGCAGCGGGGAGGGACAGTCGAACTCTGGGGCCAACGTCCTGACTTTC
few,TRBD2,TRBV5-1,TRBJ2-5,CASSLGLAGGQETQYF,TGCGCCAGCAGCTTGGGTCTAGCGGGAGGACAAGAGACCCAGTACTTC
-,-,TRBV19,TRBJ1-5,CASSISPEAQHF,TGTGCCAGTAGTATATCCCCGGAGGCCCAGCATTTT
-,-,TRBV11-2,TRBJ2-2,CASSLVQVTGELFF,TGTGCCAGCAGCTTAGTACAAGTCACCGGGGAGCTGTTTTTT
-,-,TRBV3-1/TRBV3-2,TRBJ2-5,CASSHYTPGGTQYF,TGTGCCAGCAGCCATTATACGCCTGGTGGGACCCAGTACTTC
-,-,TRBV4-2,TRBJ1-2,CASSRRLESAGYTF,TGTGCCAGCAGCCGCCGCTTGGAGTCAGCTGGCTACACCTTC
-,-,TRBV28,TRBJ2-1,CASSLPPTREWGDNEQFF,TGTGCCAGCAGTTTACCCCCGACACGCGAATGGGGGGACAATGAGCAGTTCTTC
-,TRBD1,TRBV18,TRBJ2-2,CASSRQGPSTGELFF,TGTGCCAGCTCAAGACAGGGGCCGAGCACCGGGGAGCTGTTTTTT
-,-,TRBV10-2,TRBJ2-1,CASSETSPYNEQFF,TGCGCCAGCAGTGAAACTAGCCCCTACAATGAGCAGTTCTTC
-,TRBD2,TRBV14,TRBJ2-1,CASSPLAGGYNEQFF,TGTGCCAGCAGCCCTCTAGCGGGGGGCTACAATGAGCAGTTCTTC
-,-,TRBV11-3,TRBJ2-5,CASSLVVFETQYF,TGTGCCAGCAGCTTAGTTGTTTTTGAGACCCAGTACTTC
-,TRBD1,TRBV9,TRBJ1-1,CASSDQGGTEAFF,TGTGCCAGCAGCGACCAGGGGGGCACTGAAGCTTTCTTT
-,TRBD2,TRBV4-2,TRBJ2-3,CASSQEGTSGITDTQYF,TGTGCCAGCAGCCAGGAAGGGACTAGCGGGATTACAGATACGCAGTATTTT
-,-,TRBV28,TRBJ1-2,CASSFAGWGYTF,TGTGCCAGCAGTTTCGCTGGCTGGGGCTACACCTTC
-,-,TRBV7-3,TRBJ1-1,CASRPLGGGTEAFF,TGTGCCAGCAGGCCCCTGGGAGGGGGCACTGAAGCTTTCTTT
-,-,TRBV20-1,TRBJ1-1,CSAPRNTEAFF,TGCAGTGCTCCAAGGAACACTGAAGCTTTCTTT
-,TRBD1,TRBV7-3,TRBJ2-1,CASSLAGGRDEQFF,TGTGCCAGCAGCTTAGCAGGGGGCCGGGATGAGCAGTTCTTC
-,TRBD1,TRBV24-1,TRBJ2-1,CATSDAGTGWGEQFF,TGTGCCACCAGTGATGCCGGGACAGGGTGGGGTGAGCAGTTCTTC
-,TRBD1,TRBV11-3,TRBJ2-3,CASSLGGQGTDTQYF,TGTGCCAGCAGCTTAGGGGGACAGGGCACAGATACGCAGTATTTT